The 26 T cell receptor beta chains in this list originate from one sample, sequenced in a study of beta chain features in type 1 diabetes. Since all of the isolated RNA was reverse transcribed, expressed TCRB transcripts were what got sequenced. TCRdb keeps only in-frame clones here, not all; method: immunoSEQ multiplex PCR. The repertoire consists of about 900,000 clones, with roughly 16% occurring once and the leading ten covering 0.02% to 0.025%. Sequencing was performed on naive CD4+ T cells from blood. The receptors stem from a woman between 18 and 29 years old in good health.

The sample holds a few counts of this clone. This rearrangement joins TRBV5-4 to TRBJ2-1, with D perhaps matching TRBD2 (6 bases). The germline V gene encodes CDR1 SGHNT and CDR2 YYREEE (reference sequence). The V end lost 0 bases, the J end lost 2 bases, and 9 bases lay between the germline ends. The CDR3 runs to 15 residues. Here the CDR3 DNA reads TGTGCCAGCAGCTTGGCTAGCGTCCCCTACAATGAGCAGTTCTTC. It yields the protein CASSLASVPYNEQFF.

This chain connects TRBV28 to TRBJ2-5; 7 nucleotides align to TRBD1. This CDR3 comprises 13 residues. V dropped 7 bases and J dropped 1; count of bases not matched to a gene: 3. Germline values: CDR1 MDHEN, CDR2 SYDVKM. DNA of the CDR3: TGTGCCAGCAATGACAGGGTCCAAGAGACCCAGTACTTC. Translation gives CASNDRVQETQYF.

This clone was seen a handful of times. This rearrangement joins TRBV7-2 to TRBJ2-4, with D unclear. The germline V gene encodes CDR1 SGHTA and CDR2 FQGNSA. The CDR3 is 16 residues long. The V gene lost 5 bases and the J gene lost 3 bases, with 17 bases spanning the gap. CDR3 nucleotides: TGTGCCAGCAGCCTCGTCTCGCGGCAGTACAAAAACATTCAGTACTTC. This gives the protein CASSLVSRQYKNIQYF.

CDR3 amino acids: CASSIVGRNTEAFF. The CDR3 nucleotides read TGTGCCAGTAGTATAGTGGGCCGGAACACTGAAGCTTTCTTT. The chain uses TRBV19 and TRBJ1-1; D ambiguous. The CDR3 has 14 amino acids. V lost 1 base and J lost 1, with 7 bases in between. Per the germline V gene, CDR1 is LNHDA and CDR2 is SQIVND (reference sequence).

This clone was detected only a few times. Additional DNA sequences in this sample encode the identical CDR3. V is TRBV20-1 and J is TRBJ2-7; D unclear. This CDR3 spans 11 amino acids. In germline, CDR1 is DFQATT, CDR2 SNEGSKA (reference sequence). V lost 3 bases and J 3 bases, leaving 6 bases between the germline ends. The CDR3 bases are TGCAGTGCTAGGGCCGTCTACGAGCAGTACTTC. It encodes CSARAVYEQYF.

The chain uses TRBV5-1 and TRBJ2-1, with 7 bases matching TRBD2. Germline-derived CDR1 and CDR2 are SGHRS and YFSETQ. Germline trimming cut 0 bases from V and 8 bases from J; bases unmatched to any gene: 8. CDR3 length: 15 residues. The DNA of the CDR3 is TGCGCCAGCAGCTTGGCAGTGGGAGGGCCGTATGAGCAGTTCTTC. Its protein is CASSLAVGGPYEQFF.

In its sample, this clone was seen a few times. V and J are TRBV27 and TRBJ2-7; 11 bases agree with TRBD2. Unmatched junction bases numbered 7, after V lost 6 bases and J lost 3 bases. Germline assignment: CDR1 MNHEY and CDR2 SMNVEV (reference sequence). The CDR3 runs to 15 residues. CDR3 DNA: TGTGCCAGCAGCCAAACTAGCGGGAGTGTCTACGAGCAGTACTTC. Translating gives CASSQTSGSVYEQYF.

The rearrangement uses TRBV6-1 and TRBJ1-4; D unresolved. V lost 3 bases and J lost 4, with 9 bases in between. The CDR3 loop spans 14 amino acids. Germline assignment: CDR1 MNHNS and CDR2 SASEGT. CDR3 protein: CASSDLGFNEKLFF. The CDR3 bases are TGTGCCAGCAGTGATTTGGGGTTTAATGAAAAACTGTTTTTT.

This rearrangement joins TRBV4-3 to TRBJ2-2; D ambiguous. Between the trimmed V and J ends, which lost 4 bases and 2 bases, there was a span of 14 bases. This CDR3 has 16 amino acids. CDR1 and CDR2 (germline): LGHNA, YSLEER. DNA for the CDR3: TGCGCCAGCAGCCGATTGGCAGGCGGAAACACCGGGGAGCTGTTTTTT. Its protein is CASSRLAGGNTGELFF.

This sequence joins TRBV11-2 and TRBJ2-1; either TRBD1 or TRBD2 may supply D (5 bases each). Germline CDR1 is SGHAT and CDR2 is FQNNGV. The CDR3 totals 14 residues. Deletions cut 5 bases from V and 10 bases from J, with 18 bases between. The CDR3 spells CASSDGTRRGEQFF. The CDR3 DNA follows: TGTGCCAGCAGCGACGGGACCCGGCGAGGGGAGCAGTTCTTC. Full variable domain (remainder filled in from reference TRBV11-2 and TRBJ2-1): EAGVAQSPRYKIIEKRQSVAFWCNPISGHATLYWYQQILGQGPKLLIQFQNNGVVDDSQLPKDRFSAERLKGVDSTLKIQPAKLEDSAVYLCASSDGTRRGEQFFGPGTRLTVL.

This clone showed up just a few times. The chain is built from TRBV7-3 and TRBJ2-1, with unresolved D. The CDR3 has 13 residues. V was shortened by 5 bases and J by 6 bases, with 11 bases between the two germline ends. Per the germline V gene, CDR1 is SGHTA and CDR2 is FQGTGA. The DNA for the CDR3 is TGTGCCAGCAGCCCAGGAGTTGGCAATGAGCAGTTCTTC. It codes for CASSPGVGNEQFF.

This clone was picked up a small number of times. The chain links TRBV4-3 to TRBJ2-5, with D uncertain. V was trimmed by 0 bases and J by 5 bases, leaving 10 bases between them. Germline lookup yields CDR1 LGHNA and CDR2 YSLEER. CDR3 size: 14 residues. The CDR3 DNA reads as TGCGCCAGCAGCCAAGAGGCGTGGGGTGAGACCCAGTACTTC. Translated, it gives CASSQEAWGETQYF.

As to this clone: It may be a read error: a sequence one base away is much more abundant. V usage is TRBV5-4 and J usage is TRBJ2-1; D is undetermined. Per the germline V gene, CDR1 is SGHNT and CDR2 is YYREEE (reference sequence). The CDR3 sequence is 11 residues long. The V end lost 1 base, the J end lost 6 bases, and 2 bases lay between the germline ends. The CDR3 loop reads CASSLINEQFF. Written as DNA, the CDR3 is TGTGCCAGCAGCTTGATCAATGAGCAGTTCTTC.

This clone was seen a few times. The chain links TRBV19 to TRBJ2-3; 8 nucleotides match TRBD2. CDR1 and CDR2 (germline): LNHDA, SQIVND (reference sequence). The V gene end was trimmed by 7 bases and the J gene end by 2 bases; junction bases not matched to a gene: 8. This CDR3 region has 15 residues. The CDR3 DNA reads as TGTGCCAGTATGTACAGCGGGAGCCCCACAGATACGCAGTATTTT. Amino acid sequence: CASMYSGSPTDTQYF.

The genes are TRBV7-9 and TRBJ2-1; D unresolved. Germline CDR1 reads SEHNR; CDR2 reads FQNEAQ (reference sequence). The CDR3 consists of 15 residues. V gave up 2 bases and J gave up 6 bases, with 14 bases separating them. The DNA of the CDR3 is TGTGCCAGCAGCTTAAGAGGCGTACCAGCCAATGAGCAGTTCTTC. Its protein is CASSLRGVPANEQFF.

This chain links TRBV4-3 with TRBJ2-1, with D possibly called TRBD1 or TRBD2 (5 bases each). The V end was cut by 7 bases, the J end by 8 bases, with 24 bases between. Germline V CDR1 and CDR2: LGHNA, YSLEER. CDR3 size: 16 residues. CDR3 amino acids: CASIRGKGMSSDEQFF. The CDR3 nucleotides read TGCGCCAGCATTAGAGGGAAGGGGATGAGCAGTGATGAGCAGTTCTTC.

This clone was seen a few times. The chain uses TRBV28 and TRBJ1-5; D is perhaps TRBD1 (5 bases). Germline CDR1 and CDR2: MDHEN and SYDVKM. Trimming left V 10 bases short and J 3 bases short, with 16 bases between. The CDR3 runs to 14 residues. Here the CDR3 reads CAICPGGHNQPQHF. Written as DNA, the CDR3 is TGTGCCATCTGCCCGGGAGGACACAATCAGCCCCAGCATTTT.

DNA of the CDR3: TGTGCCAGCAGTGGAGCGGCGGAAGAAACAGATACGCAGTATTTT. This encodes CASSGAAEETDTQYF. The J gene is TRBJ2-3, the V gene TRBV25-1, with D perhaps matching TRBD2 (5 bases). Germline lookup yields CDR1 MGHDK and CDR2 SYGVNS. CDR3 length: 15 amino acids. With 4 bases removed from V and 3 bases from J, the gap between germline ends came to 14 bases. The variable domain in full, completed from reference TRBV25-1 and TRBJ2-3, reads EADIYQTPRYLVIGTGKKITLECSQTMGHDKMYWYQQDPGMELHLIHYSYGVNSTEKGDLSSESTVSRIRTEHFPLTLESARPSHTSQYLCASSGAAEETDTQYFGPGTRLTVL.

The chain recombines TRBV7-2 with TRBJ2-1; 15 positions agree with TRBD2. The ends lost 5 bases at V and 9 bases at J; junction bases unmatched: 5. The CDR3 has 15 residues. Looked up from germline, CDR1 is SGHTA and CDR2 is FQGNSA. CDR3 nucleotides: TGTGCCAGCAGCCGGACTAGCGGGAGGGCCATTGAGCAGTTCTTC. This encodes CASSRTSGRAIEQFF. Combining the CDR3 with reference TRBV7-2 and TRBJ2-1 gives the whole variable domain GAGVSQSPSNKVTEKGKDVELRCDPISGHTALYWYRQSLGQGLEFLIYFQGNSAPDKSGLPSDRFSAERTGGSVSTLTIQRTQQEDSAVYLCASSRTSGRAIEQFFGPGTRLTVL.

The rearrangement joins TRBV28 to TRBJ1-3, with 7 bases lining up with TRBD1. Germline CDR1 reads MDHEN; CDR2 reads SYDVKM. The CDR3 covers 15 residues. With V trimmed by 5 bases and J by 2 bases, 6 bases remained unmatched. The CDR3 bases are TGTGCCAGCAGTCACAGGGGTTCGCCTGGAAACACCATATATTTT. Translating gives CASSHRGSPGNTIYF.

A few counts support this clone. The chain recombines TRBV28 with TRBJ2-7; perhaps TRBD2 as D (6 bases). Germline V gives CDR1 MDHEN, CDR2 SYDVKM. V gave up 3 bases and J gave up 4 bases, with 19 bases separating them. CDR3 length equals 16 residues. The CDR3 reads CASSLGSLGGSYEQYF. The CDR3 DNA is TGTGCCAGCAGTTTGGGATCATTGGGGGGTTCGTACGAGCAGTACTTC.

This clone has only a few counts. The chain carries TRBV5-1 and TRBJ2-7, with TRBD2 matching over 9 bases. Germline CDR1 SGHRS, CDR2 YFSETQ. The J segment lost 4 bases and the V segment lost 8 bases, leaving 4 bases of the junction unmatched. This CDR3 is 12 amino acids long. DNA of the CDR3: TGCGCCAGTTTAGCGGGAGCTTACGAGCAGTACTTC. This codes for CASLAGAYEQYF. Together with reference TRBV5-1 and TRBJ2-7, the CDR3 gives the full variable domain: KAGVTQTPRYLIKTRGQQVTLSCSPISGHRSVSWYQQTPGQGLQFLFEYFSETQRNKGNFPGRFSGRQFSNSRSEMNVSTLELGDSALYLCASLAGAYEQYFGPGTRLTVT.

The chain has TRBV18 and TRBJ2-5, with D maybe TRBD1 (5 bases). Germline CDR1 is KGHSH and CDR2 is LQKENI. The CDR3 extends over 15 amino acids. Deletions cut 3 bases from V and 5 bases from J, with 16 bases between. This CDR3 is CASSPEGARGETQYF. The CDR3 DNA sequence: TGTGCCAGCTCACCGGAAGGGGCCCGTGGGGAGACCCAGTACTTC. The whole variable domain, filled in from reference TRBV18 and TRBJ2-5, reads NAGVMQNPRHLVRRRGQEARLRCSPMKGHSHVYWYRQLPEEGLKFMVYLQKENIIDESGMPKERFSAEFPKEGPSILRIQQVVRGDSAAYFCASSPEGARGETQYFGPGTRLLVL.

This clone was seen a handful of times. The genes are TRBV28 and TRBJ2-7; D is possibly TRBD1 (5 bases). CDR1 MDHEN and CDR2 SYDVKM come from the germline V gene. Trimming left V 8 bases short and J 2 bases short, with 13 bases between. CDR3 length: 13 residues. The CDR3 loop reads CASFTGATYEQYF. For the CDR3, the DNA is TGTGCCAGCTTTACAGGCGCAACCTACGAGCAGTACTTC.

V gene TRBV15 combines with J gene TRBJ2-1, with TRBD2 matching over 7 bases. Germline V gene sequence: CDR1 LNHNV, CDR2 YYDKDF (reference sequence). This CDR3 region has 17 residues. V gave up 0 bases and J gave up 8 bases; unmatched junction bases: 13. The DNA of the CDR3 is TGTGCCACCAGCAGAGATCGAGGGAGGGCCTTTTCCTATGAGCAGTTCTTC. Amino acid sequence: CATSRDRGRAFSYEQFF.

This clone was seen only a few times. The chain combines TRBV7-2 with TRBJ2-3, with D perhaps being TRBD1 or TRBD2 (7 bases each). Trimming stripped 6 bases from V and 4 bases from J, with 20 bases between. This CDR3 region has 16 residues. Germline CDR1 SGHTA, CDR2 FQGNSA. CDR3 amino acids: CASRKYLGRGPDTQYF. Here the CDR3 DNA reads TGTGCCAGCAGGAAATATTTGGGGAGGGGGCCAGATACGCAGTATTTT.